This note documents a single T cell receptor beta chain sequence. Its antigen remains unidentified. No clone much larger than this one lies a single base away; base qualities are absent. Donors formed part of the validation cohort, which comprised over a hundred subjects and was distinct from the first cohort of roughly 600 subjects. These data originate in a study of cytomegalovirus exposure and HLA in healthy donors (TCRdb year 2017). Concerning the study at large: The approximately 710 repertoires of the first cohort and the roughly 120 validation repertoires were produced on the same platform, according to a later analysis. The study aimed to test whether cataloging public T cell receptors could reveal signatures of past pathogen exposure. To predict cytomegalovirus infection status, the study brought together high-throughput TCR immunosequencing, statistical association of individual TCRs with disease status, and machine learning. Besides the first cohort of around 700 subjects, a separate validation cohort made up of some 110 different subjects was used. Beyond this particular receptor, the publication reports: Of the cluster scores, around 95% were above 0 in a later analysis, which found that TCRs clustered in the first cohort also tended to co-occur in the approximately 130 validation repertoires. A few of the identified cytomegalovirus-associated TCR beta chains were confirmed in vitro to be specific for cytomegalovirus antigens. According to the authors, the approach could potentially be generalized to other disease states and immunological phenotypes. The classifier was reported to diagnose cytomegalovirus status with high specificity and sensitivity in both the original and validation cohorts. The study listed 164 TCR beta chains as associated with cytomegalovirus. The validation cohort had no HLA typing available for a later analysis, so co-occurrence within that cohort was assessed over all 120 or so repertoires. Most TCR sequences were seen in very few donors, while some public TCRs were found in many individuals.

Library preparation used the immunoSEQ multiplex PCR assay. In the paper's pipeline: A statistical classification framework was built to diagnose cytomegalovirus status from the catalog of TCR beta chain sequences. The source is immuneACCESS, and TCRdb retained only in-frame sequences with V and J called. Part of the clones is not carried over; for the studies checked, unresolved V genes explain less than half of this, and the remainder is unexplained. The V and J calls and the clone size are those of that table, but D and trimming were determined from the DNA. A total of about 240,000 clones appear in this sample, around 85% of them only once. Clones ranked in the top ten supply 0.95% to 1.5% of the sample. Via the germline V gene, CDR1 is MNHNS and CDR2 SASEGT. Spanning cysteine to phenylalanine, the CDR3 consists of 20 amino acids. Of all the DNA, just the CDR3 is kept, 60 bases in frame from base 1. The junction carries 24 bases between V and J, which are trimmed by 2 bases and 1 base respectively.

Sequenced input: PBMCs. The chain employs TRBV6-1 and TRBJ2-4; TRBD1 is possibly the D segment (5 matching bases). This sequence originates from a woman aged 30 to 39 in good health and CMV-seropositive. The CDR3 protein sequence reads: CASSEFGWIEGARAKNIQYF. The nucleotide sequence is TGTGCCAGCAGTGAATTTGGATGGATTGAAGGGGCGAGGGCCAAAAACATTCAGTACTTC.